The TCR beta chain described here comes from a study of T-cell memory formation after mild COVID-19. TCRdb reprocessed the 5' RACE reads via MiXCR and lists one record per CDR3 protein. The top ten clones hold around 23% of a sample with under 350,000 distinct CDR3 sequences, around 16% of them seen once. The ends lost 3 bases at V and 4 bases at J; junction bases unmatched: 3. This CDR3 comprises 13 residues. Germline V CDR1 and CDR2: KGHSH, LQKENI. The receptor's source is a man between 18 and 35 years old who had mild COVID-19 (a few samples of this study predate the infection). Cell type and time point are not known. This chain uses TRBV18 with TRBJ2-7; TRBD1 matches at 7 bases. Sequenced sample: PBMCs or a T cell subset sorted from them (not recorded which). The DNA of the CDR3 is TGTGCCAGCTCACCGACAGGGAAGTACGAGCAGTACTTC. Translating it yields CASSPTGKYEQYF.